This TCR beta chain derives from a study of blood T cell repertoires in COVID-19. Study summary: PBMCs, B-cell-depleted T cells, or T cells were the source of the cDNA or gDNA that made up the material.

Authors' analysis steps: Reference gene primer amplification gave estimated nucleated cell counts. Some clones are missing from TCRdb's copy, which holds only in-frame ones; the method was immunoSEQ multiplex PCR. The D gene and trimming were derived from the DNA, and the V and J assignments and clone size from that table. This sample has some 73,000 clones, with around 85% found just once. The specimen sequenced was peripheral blood. This sequence originates from a woman at least 80 years old with active or convalescent COVID-19.

This CDR3 reads CASSSIRDEQYF. The CDR3, as DNA: TGTGCCAGCAGCTCAATTCGGGACGAGCAGTACTTC. The chain couples TRBV5-4 to TRBJ2-7; D is undetermined. The length of the CDR3 is 12 residues. V gave up 3 bases and J gave up 5 bases, with 9 bases separating them. Germline-derived CDR1 and CDR2 are SGHNT and YYREEE (reference sequence).